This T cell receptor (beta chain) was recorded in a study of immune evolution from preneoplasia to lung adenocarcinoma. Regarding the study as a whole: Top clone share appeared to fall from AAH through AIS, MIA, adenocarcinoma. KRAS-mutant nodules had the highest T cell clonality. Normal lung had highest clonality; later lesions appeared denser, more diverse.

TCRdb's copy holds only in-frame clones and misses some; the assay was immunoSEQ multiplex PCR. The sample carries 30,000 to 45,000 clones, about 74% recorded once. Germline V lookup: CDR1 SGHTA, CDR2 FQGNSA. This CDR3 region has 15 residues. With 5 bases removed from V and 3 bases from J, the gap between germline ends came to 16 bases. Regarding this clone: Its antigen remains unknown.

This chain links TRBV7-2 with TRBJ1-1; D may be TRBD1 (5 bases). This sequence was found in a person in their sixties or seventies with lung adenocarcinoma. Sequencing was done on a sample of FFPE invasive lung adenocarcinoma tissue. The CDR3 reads CASSPRGGRYTEAFF. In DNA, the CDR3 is TGTGCCAGCAGCCCGAGGGGAGGGCGGTACACTGAAGCTTTCTTT.